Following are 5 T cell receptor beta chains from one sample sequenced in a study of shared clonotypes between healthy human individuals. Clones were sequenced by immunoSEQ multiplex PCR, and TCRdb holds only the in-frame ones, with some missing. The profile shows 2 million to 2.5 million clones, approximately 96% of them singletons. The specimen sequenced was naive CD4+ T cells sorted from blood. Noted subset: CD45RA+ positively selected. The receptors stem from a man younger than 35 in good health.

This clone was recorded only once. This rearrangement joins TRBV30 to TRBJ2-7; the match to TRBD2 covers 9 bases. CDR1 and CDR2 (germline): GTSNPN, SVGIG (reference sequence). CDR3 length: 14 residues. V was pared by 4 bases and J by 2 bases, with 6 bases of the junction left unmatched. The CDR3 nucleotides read TGTGCCTGGAAACCTAGCGGGGTGGCCTACGAGCAGTACTTC. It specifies CAWKPSGVAYEQYF.

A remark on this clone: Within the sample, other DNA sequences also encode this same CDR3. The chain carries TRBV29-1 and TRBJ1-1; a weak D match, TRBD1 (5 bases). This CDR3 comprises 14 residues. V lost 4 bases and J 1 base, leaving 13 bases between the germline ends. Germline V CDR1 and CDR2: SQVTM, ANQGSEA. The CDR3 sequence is CSVATGTANTEAFF. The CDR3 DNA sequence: TGCAGCGTTGCCACCGGGACTGCGAACACTGAAGCTTTCTTT.

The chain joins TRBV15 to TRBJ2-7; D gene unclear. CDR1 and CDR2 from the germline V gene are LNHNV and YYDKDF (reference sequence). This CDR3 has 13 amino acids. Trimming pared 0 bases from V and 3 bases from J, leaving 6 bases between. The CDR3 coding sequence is TGTGCCACCAGCAGAGATGAGTACTACGAGCAGTACTTC. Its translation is CATSRDEYYEQYF.

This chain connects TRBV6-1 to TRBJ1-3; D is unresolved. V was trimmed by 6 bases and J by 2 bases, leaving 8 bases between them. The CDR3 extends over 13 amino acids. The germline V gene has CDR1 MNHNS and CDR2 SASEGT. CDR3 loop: CASRGEAGNTIYF. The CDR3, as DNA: TGTGCCAGCAGGGGAGAGGCTGGAAACACCATATATTTT.

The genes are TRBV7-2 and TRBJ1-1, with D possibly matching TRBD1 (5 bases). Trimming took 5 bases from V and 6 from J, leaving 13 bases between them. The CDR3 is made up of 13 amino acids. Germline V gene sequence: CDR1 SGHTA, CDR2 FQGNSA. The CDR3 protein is CASSNPAGPEAFF. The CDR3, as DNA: TGTGCCAGCAGCAACCCGGCAGGGCCTGAAGCTTTCTTT.